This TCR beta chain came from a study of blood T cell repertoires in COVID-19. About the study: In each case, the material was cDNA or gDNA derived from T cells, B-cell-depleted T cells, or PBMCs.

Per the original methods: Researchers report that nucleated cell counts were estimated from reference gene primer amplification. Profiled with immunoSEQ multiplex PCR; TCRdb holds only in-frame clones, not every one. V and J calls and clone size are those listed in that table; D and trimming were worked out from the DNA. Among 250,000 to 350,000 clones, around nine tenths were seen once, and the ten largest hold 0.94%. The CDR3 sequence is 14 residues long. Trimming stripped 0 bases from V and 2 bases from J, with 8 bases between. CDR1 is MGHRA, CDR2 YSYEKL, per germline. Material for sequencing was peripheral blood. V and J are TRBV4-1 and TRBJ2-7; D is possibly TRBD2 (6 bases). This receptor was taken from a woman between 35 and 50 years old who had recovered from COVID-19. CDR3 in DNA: TGCGCCAGCAGCCAAGATCCGGGAGCCTACGAGCAGTACTTC. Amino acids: CASSQDPGAYEQYF.